Listed below are T cell receptor beta chains from one sample, sequenced in a study of beta chain features in type 1 diabetes. The protocol was immunoSEQ multiplex PCR, while the TCRdb copy is restricted to in-frame clones and leaves out a portion. The sample shows 250,000 to 300,000 clones, approximately 8% of them seen only once. Source material: central memory CD4+ T cells from blood. Receptor source: a woman aged 18-29 years in good health. Each CDR3 is given with its conserved first and last residue. The D gene is left open where the match is weak. The size of a clone is reported for some rows only, either as once, few or many, or as a class for expanded clones.

-	-	TRBV7-2	TRBJ1-1	14	TGTGCCAGCAGCCCTCAGGGCTGGGACACTGAAGCTTTCTTT	CASSPQGWDTEAFF
-	-	TRBV6-5	TRBJ1-5	13	TGTGCCAGCAGTTCGGAGGGGAATCAGCCCCAGCATTTT	CASSSEGNQPQHF
-	-	TRBV11-3	TRBJ2-1	14	TGTGCCAGCAGCTTAGAGAATTCGGGGGGCGAGCAGTTCTTC	CASSLENSGGEQFF
TRBD1	few	TRBV7-2	TRBJ2-5	13	TGTGCCAGCGGGGACAGGGGGCGAGAGACCCAGTACTTC	CASGDRGRETQYF
TRBD1	few	TRBV5-1	TRBJ1-2	14	TGCGCCAGCAGCTTGGAAGGGACAGGAGGTGGCTACACCTTC	CASSLEGTGGGYTF
-	many	TRBV5-5	TRBJ2-6	17	TGTGCCAGCAGCTTGTCTTTGCGATTCTCTGGGGCCAACGTCCTGACTTTC	CASSLSLRFSGANVLTF
-	few	TRBV11-3	TRBJ2-5	16	TGTGCCAGCAGCCCCTTTCCGCGGGGAAAACAAGAGACCCAGTACTTC	CASSPFPRGKQETQYF
TRBD1	-	TRBV9	TRBJ2-1	15	TGTGCCAGCAGCGGCCGGGACAGAACCTACAATGAGCAGTTCTTC	CASSGRDRTYNEQFF
TRBD1	many	TRBV4-3	TRBJ1-4	15	TGCGCCAGCAGCCTAGCTACTGGACAGGGCGGAAAACTGTTTTTT	CASSLATGQGGKLFF
-	few	TRBV6-5	TRBJ2-4	13	TGTGCCAGCAGGGGGATAGCCAAAAACATTCAGTACTTC	CASRGIAKNIQYF
-	-	TRBV6-5	TRBJ2-7	14	TGTGCCAGCGGTCGCGGGCAGGCCTCCTACGAGCAGTACTTC	CASGRGQASYEQYF
-	-	TRBV6-5	TRBJ1-2	13	TGTGCCACGACCGGGAGGCCTAACTATGGCTACACCTTC	CATTGRPNYGYTF
-	-	TRBV7-2	TRBJ1-2	13	TGTGCCAGCAGCTTAGCGCCCAACTATGGCTACACCTTC	CASSLAPNYGYTF
-	many	TRBV13	TRBJ1-3	16	TGTGCCAGCAGCTTATTCCGGGAATCCTCTGGAAACACCATATATTTT	CASSLFRESSGNTIYF
-	few	TRBV7-2	TRBJ2-3	15	TGTGCCAGCAGCTTAATGGGCGGGCGCACAGATACGCAGTATTTT	CASSLMGGRTDTQYF
-	-	TRBV7-3	TRBJ2-3	16	TGTGCCAGCAGCATGGGACAAAGCGCTAGCACAGATACGCAGTATTTT	CASSMGQSASTDTQYF
-	-	TRBV7-8	TRBJ1-1	13	TGTGCCAGCAGCCTACAGAAGAACACTGAAGCTTTCTTT	CASSLQKNTEAFF
-	-	TRBV5-5	TRBJ2-7	11	TGTGCCAGCAGTTCCATCTACGAGCAGTACTTC	CASSSIYEQYF
TRBD1	-	TRBV5-6	TRBJ1-1	15	TGTGCCAGCAGCTTAAGTGGACAGGGGAACACTGAAGCTTTCTTT	CASSLSGQGNTEAFF
TRBD1	-	TRBV9	TRBJ1-3	15	TGTGCCAGCAGCGTAGGACAGGGCTCTGGAAACACCATATATTTT	CASSVGQGSGNTIYF
TRBD1	few	TRBV5-8	TRBJ1-1	15	TGTGCCAGCGCAATCAGGGGGCTGGGGAACACTGAAGCTTTCTTT	CASAIRGLGNTEAFF
-	-	TRBV6-6	TRBJ1-5	15	TGTGCCAGCAGGGCGGGAGGGGGAGGCAATCAGCCCCAGCATTTT	CASRAGGGGNQPQHF
TRBD1	-	TRBV11-3	TRBJ2-1	15	TGTGCCAGCAGCTACACCGGGACAGATTACAATGAGCAGTTCTTC	CASSYTGTDYNEQFF
-	-	TRBV4-2	TRBJ2-1	15	TGTGCGGCAGCCAAGGGGACTGGAAGTAACAATGAGCAGTTCTTC	CAAAKGTGSNNEQFF
TRBD2	few	TRBV19	TRBJ2-1	15	TGTGCCAGTAGTAATACGCGGGAGTTCTTCAATGAGCAGTTCTTC	CASSNTREFFNEQFF
TRBD1	-	TRBV5-4	TRBJ1-4	13	TGTGCCAGCAGCGGGAGGACAGGGGGAAAACTGTTTTTT	CASSGRTGGKLFF
TRBD2	-	TRBV4-3	TRBJ2-1	18	TGCGCCAGCAGCCAAGACGGGGGGTGGCTAGCGGGAGCCAATGAGCAGTTCTTC	CASSQDGGWLAGANEQFF
TRBD2	-	TRBV9	TRBJ2-2	17	TGTGCCAGCAGCGTAGGGCTTGCGGGGGAGAACACCGGGGAGCTGTTTTTT	CASSVGLAGENTGELFF
-	-	TRBV30	TRBJ2-5	14	TGTGCCTGGAGTTTTGGGGTAGACCAAGAGACCCAGTACTTC	CAWSFGVDQETQYF
-	many	TRBV7-3	TRBJ1-1	13	TGTGCCAGCAGCTTAACAGCGGGAACTGAAGCTTTCTTT	CASSLTAGTEAFF
TRBD1	-	TRBV6-5	TRBJ1-5	15	TGTGCCAGCAGCGCAAAGGGGACAGGAGACCAGCCCCAGCATTTT	CASSAKGTGDQPQHF
-	few	TRBV5-1	TRBJ2-7	14	TGCGCCAGCAGCTCAACGGGGAACTCCTACGAGCAGTACTTC	CASSSTGNSYEQYF
TRBD2	few	TRBV30	TRBJ2-3	17	TGTGCCTGGTCTGGGCCGCGGGAGGAGGGGAGCACAGATACGCAGTATTTT	CAWSGPREEGSTDTQYF
-	few	TRBV7-9	TRBJ1-1	14	TGTGCCAGCAGCTCAGGGGTCCCGAACACTGAAGCTTTCTTT	CASSSGVPNTEAFF
-	few	TRBV14	TRBJ2-3	18	TGTGCCAGCAGCCAAGATCGGTTTCTATTCGCGGTAGTAGATACGCAGTATTTT	CASSQDRFLFAVVDTQYF
-	few	TRBV25-1	TRBJ2-7	16	TGTGCCAGCAGTGAGGTCGGGGGGCGGGAGCCCCACGAGCAGTACTTC	CASSEVGGREPHEQYF
TRBD1	few	TRBV7-3	TRBJ2-4	15	TGTGCCAGCAGCTTAAATTCGGACAGGTCCAAAGGGTTGTACTTC	CASSLNSDRSKGLYF
-	many	TRBV28	TRBJ2-6	17	TGTGCCAGCAGCCGGACTTTTAGAGGGGCTGGGGCCAACGTCCTGACTTTC	CASSRTFRGAGANVLTF
-	few	TRBV4-2	TRBJ2-5	15	TGTGCCAGCAGCCTAACCAGCGGGCACCAAGAGACCCAGTACTTC	CASSLTSGHQETQYF
TRBD1	-	TRBV7-9	TRBJ2-5	15	TGTGCCAGCAGCCCTCGAACCGGACAGGGGGAGACCCAGTACTTC	CASSPRTGQGETQYF
TRBD2	-	TRBV5-1	TRBJ2-1	19	TGCGCCAGCAGCCTAACTAGCGGGAGGGCCCTTATCTTCTACAATGAGCAGTTCTTC	CASSLTSGRALIFYNEQFF
TRBD2	-	TRBV27	TRBJ2-1	15	TGTGCCAGCAGTTTTAAGAGCGGGAGTTCTGGTGAGCAGTTCTTC	CASSFKSGSSGEQFF
-	-	TRBV6-1	TRBJ2-6	15	TGTGCCAGCACCCTACAGCGCTCTGGGGCCAACGTCCTGACTTTC	CASTLQRSGANVLTF
TRBD1	few	TRBV27	TRBJ2-2	14	TGTGCCAGCAGGGGCAGGGGGCGCGGCGGGGAGCTGTTTTTT	CASRGRGRGGELFF
-	-	TRBV14	TRBJ2-5	13	TGTGCCAGCAGCCCCTGGGACCAAGAGACCCAGTACTTC	CASSPWDQETQYF